The 6 T cell receptor beta chains in this list originate from one sample, sequenced in a study of cytomegalovirus exposure and HLA in healthy donors. Some clones are missing from TCRdb's copy, which holds only in-frame ones; the method was immunoSEQ multiplex PCR. This table has around 250,000 clones, about 90% appearing once. The sequencing sample was made of PBMCs. The receptors come from a woman between 18 and 30 years old in good health and CMV-seronegative.

The genes are TRBV6-1 and TRBJ1-1, with TRBD1 as a possible D gene (6 bases). Germline-derived CDR1 and CDR2 are MNHNS and SASEGT. V lost 5 bases to trimming and J lost 0 bases, with 13 bases between them. The CDR3 consists of 15 residues. CDR3 amino acids: CASSTQGRLNTEAFF. The CDR3, as DNA: TGTGCCAGCAGTACACAGGGACGTCTGAACACTGAAGCTTTCTTT.

V is TRBV9 and J is TRBJ2-5; 14 bases fit TRBD2. This CDR3 spans 18 amino acids. Germline V gene sequence: CDR1 SGDLS, CDR2 YYNGEE. Trimming removed 0 bases from V and 4 bases from J; junction bases left unmatched: 8. The CDR3: CASSVDGRLAGGPETQYF. The CDR3 DNA reads as TGTGCCAGCAGCGTAGACGGGAGACTAGCGGGGGGGCCAGAGACCCAGTACTTC.

The J gene is TRBJ1-5, the V gene TRBV10-3; 7 nucleotides agree with TRBD1. The V gene's germline CDR1 is ENHRY and CDR2 SYGVKD. The CDR3 consists of 14 residues. V gave up 10 bases and J gave up 7 bases; unmatched junction bases: 13. CDR3 protein: CATQGQEGKQPQHF. CDR3 coding DNA: TGTGCCACCCAAGGACAGGAGGGAAAACAGCCCCAGCATTTT.

V gene TRBV30 combines with J gene TRBJ1-1, with D perhaps matching TRBD1 (6 bases). V was pared by 3 bases and J by 0 bases, with 8 bases between. In germline, CDR1 is GTSNPN, CDR2 SVGIG (reference sequence). The CDR3 is made up of 13 amino acids. CDR3 region: CAWRRTVNTEAFF. The CDR3 region has the DNA TGTGCCTGGAGGAGGACAGTGAACACTGAAGCTTTCTTT.

The J gene is TRBJ2-7, the V gene TRBV4-1, with D perhaps TRBD2 (6 bases). The CDR3 spans 15 residues. Trimming stripped 1 base from V and 2 bases from J, with 12 bases between. Germline CDR1 MGHRA, CDR2 YSYEKL. For the CDR3, the DNA is TGCGCCAGCAGCCAAGTTGGAGGGGTGGCCTACGAGCAGTACTTC. Protein sequence: CASSQVGGVAYEQYF.

The sample holds one count of this clone. This chain joins TRBV28 and TRBJ1-4, with TRBD1 matching over 7 bases. The CDR3 runs 17 residues. J was trimmed by 6 bases and V by 4 bases; bases with no gene match: 14. The germline gives CDR1 MDHEN, CDR2 SYDVKM. This CDR3 is CASSSPLESTGDEKLFF. CDR3 coding DNA: TGTGCCAGCAGTTCGCCCTTAGAGAGTACAGGGGATGAAAAACTGTTTTTT.